These 20 T cell receptor beta chains share one sample of origin, sequenced in a study of cytomegalovirus exposure and HLA in healthy donors. Primers included in the PCR were 60 Vbeta and 13 Jbeta primers. This table comes from immunoSEQ multiplex PCR, and its TCRdb copy is limited to in-frame clones, with some not included. The sample has 95,000 to 150,000 clones, over 75% seen once; the top ten hold about 6%. Material: PBMCs. These receptors all stem from a man aged 18 to 29 in good health and CMV-seropositive.

The chain recombines TRBV6-1 with TRBJ1-2, with 9 bases aligning to TRBD1. The CDR3 loop spans 15 amino acids. V gave up 6 bases and J gave up 0 bases; unmatched junction bases: 5. Germline loops: CDR1 MNHNS, CDR2 SASEGT. The CDR3 loop reads CASREQGATNYGYTF. The DNA of the CDR3 is TGTGCCAGCAGAGAACAGGGGGCGACTAACTATGGCTACACCTTC.

Here the CDR3 reads CASSREVYGYTF. The DNA for the CDR3 is TGTGCCAGCAGCAGGGAGGTCTATGGCTACACCTTC. This rearrangement joins TRBV2 to TRBJ1-2; D perhaps matches TRBD1 (5 bases). Germline CDR1 SNHLY, CDR2 FYNNEI. The CDR3 sequence is 12 residues long. Trimming stripped 6 bases from V and 4 bases from J, with 9 bases between.

This clone appeared once. The chain recombines TRBV5-6 with TRBJ1-4; 7 bases line up with TRBD1. After removal of 2 bases from V and 5 bases from J, the junction contained 3 bases not matched to a gene. This CDR3 has 14 amino acids. In germline, CDR1 is SGHDT, CDR2 YYEEEE. CDR3 nucleotide sequence: TGTGCCAGCAGCTTCGGGACAGAGAATGAAAAACTGTTTTTT. It is translated as CASSFGTENEKLFF.

V usage is TRBV6-1 and J usage is TRBJ1-5; D perhaps matches TRBD1 (5 bases). The germline V gene has CDR1 MNHNS and CDR2 SASEGT. CDR3 length: 15 amino acids. The V end was cut by 4 bases, the J end by 6 bases, with 16 bases between. The CDR3 DNA follows: TGTGCCAGCAGTGGGTCCCGGCAGGGCTCTCAGCCCCAGCATTTT. Amino acid sequence: CASSGSRQGSQPQHF.

This sequence joins TRBV6-5 and TRBJ2-3, with 10 positions matching TRBD2. V gave up 2 bases and J gave up 0 bases; unmatched junction bases: 2. The CDR3 runs 16 residues. CDR1 is MNHEY, CDR2 SVGAGI, per germline. CDR3 sequence reads: CASSYATSGSTDTQYF. In DNA, the CDR3 is TGTGCCAGCAGTTACGCGACTAGCGGGAGCACAGATACGCAGTATTTT.

This chain uses TRBV11-3 with TRBJ2-3; a weak D match, TRBD1 (6 bases). V dropped 1 base and J dropped 5 bases, with 16 bases sitting between them. CDR3 size: 16 residues. CDR1 and CDR2 from the germline V gene are SGHNT and YENEEA. The CDR3 loop reads CASSLGCDRSGDTQYF. The CDR3 coding sequence is TGTGCCAGCAGCTTAGGGTGCGACAGGAGTGGAGATACGCAGTATTTT.

This clone was seen a single time. The chain couples TRBV7-6 to TRBJ1-1; D not certain. Per the germline V gene, CDR1 is SGHVS and CDR2 is FNYEAQ. V lost 0 bases and J 5 bases, leaving 7 bases between the germline ends. The CDR3 has 13 residues. CDR3 in DNA: TGTGCCAGCAGCTTAGCAGTCAGAACTGAAGCTTTCTTT. Protein product: CASSLAVRTEAFF.

This clone was seen a few times. The V call is TRBV28, the J call TRBJ1-5; the D gene is possibly TRBD1 (6 bases). V dropped 4 bases and J dropped 4 bases, with 17 bases sitting between them. Germline-derived CDR1 and CDR2 are MDHEN and SYDVKM. This CDR3 region has 16 residues. The CDR3 DNA reads as TGTGCCAGCAGTTCCACAAGGGGGGGGCAGAATCAGCCCCAGCATTTT. As protein: CASSSTRGGQNQPQHF.

The chain uses TRBV10-3 and TRBJ2-1, with a weak D call TRBD2 (6 bases). Deletions cut 1 base from V and 5 bases from J, with 15 bases between. The CDR3 consists of 16 residues. Germline V gene sequence: CDR1 ENHRY, CDR2 SYGVKD. The CDR3 DNA sequence: TGTGCCATCAGTGAGTGGAGGGCGGACTTAGACAATGAGCAGTTCTTC. Encoded protein: CAISEWRADLDNEQFF.

The chain employs TRBV6-5 and TRBJ2-4, with D maybe TRBD1 (5 bases). The CDR3 loop spans 14 amino acids. Trimming stripped 6 bases from V and 4 bases from J, with 13 bases between. Germline V CDR1 and CDR2: MNHEY, SVGAGI. The DNA of the CDR3 is TGTGCCAGCAGGGCAGGGTTGACAAAAAACATTCAGTACTTC. The encoded protein is CASRAGLTKNIQYF.

Only one count was recorded for this clone. The chain uses TRBV4-1 and TRBJ2-1; no clear D. The length of the CDR3 is 14 residues. The germline CDR1 and CDR2 sequences are MGHRA and YSYEKL. V was shortened by 4 bases and J by 2 bases, with 9 bases between the two germline ends. This CDR3 reads CASSLRYAYNEQFF. The CDR3 nucleotides read TGCGCCAGCAGCCTACGGTACGCCTACAATGAGCAGTTCTTC.

V is TRBV7-9 and J is TRBJ2-3; 12 bases line up with TRBD2. Looked up from germline, CDR1 is SEHNR and CDR2 is FQNEAQ (reference sequence). Germline trimming cut 4 bases from V and 0 bases from J; bases unmatched to any gene: 5. The CDR3 has 17 residues. The DNA of the CDR3 is TGTGCCAGCAGCTCCGGACTAGCGGGAATTAGCACAGATACGCAGTATTTT. Translation: CASSSGLAGISTDTQYF.

CDR3 coding DNA: TGTGCCAGCAGCCCAACGGTGGGGGGGTACACTGAAGCTTTCTTT. Translation: CASSPTVGGYTEAFF. The J gene is TRBJ1-1, the V gene TRBV7-9; a weak D match, TRBD1 (5 bases). Germline V CDR1 and CDR2: SEHNR, FQNEAQ (reference sequence). The V and J ends lost 5 bases and 3 bases respectively, with 16 bases between them. The CDR3 covers 15 residues.

The CDR3 nucleotides are TGTGCCAGCAGTTCCCCGGGACTAGCGGGGGGAAAGCAGTACTTC. The encoded protein is CASSSPGLAGGKQYF. The V and J genes are TRBV27 and TRBJ2-7; 15 nucleotides match TRBD2. Germline V gives CDR1 MNHEY, CDR2 SMNVEV (reference sequence). The ends lost 4 bases at V and 8 bases at J; junction bases unmatched: 6. The CDR3 consists of 15 residues.

The V and J genes are TRBV9 and TRBJ1-2, with a possible D match to TRBD1 (6 bases). V was pared by 0 bases and J by 4 bases, with 13 bases between. Germline lookup yields CDR1 SGDLS and CDR2 YYNGEE. The CDR3 consists of 15 residues. The CDR3 is CASSVEEQGFYGYTF. For the CDR3, the DNA is TGTGCCAGCAGCGTAGAGGAACAGGGCTTCTATGGCTACACCTTC.

The rearrangement joins TRBV7-9 to TRBJ1-1; tentative D call: TRBD1 (5 bases). CDR3 length: 15 amino acids. The germline V gene encodes CDR1 SEHNR and CDR2 FQNEAQ (reference sequence). CDR3 protein: CGDSPSFFRQTEAFF. The CDR3 region has the DNA TGTGGGGATTCCCCTTCCTTTTTTAGACAGACTGAAGCTTTCTTT.

The chain employs TRBV10-1 and TRBJ1-2; 7 bases are a match to TRBD1. V was pared by 3 bases and J by 1 base, with 2 bases of the junction left unmatched. CDR3 length: 14 amino acids. Germline CDR1 WNHNN, CDR2 SYGVQD (reference sequence). CDR3 sequence reads: CASSDDRVNYGYTF. The CDR3 bases are TGCGCCAGCAGTGATGACAGGGTTAACTATGGCTACACCTTC.

This chain uses TRBV4-1 with TRBJ2-7; D is perhaps TRBD2 (5 bases). The CDR3 spans 18 residues. The germline V and J ends were trimmed by 1 base and 9 bases, with 28 bases remaining between them. Germline CDR1 reads MGHRA; CDR2 reads YSYEKL. CDR3 in DNA: TGCGCCAGCAGCCAAGCCTGGCCGGCTCAGGACCAGCGGTTGAGGCAGTACTTC. It is translated as CASSQAWPAQDQRLRQYF.

This chain links TRBV7-6 with TRBJ2-5; perhaps TRBD1 as D (5 bases). Germline V gene sequence: CDR1 SGHVS, CDR2 FNYEAQ. V was clipped by 5 bases and J by 0 bases, with 28 bases between them. This CDR3 comprises 20 residues. Here the CDR3 reads CASSHRRAGQVMGNQETQYF. The CDR3 nucleotides are TGTGCCAGCAGCCACCGCCGGGCAGGGCAAGTAATGGGGAACCAAGAGACCCAGTACTTC.

The chain couples TRBV19 to TRBJ1-2; D remains unclear. Trimming stripped 3 bases from V and 4 bases from J, with 12 bases between. This CDR3 is built from 14 residues. The germline gives CDR1 LNHDA, CDR2 SQIVND (reference sequence). The DNA for the CDR3 is TGTGCCAGTAGTATCTCGGGTGATCGCTATGGCTACACCTTC. This gives the protein CASSISGDRYGYTF. The complete variable domain, with remaining parts taken from reference TRBV19 and TRBJ1-2, reads DGGITQSPKYLFRKEGQNVTLSCEQNLNHDAMYWYRQDPGQGLRLIYYSQIVNDFQKGDIAEGYSVSREKKESFPLTVTSAQKNPTAFYLCASSISGDRYGYTFGSGTRLTVV.